Only one count was recorded for the clone carrying this TCR beta chain. The data are from a study of blood T cell repertoires in COVID-19. This CDR3 contains 16 residues. V was clipped by 4 bases and J by 3 bases; unmatched bases: 5. Per germline, CDR1 SGHNT and CDR2 YYREEE (reference sequence). Original processing methods: Amplification of reference gene primers was used by the study to estimate nucleated cell counts. The protocol was immunoSEQ multiplex PCR, while the TCRdb copy is restricted to in-frame clones and leaves out a portion. That table gives V, J and clone size, and the DNA gave D and trimming. The data hold approximately 220,000 clones, with around four fifths observed a single time.

The clonotype originates from a woman in her sixties or seventies who had recovered from COVID-19. The chain carries TRBV5-4 and TRBJ1-3; 12 bases map to TRBD1. Specimen: peripheral blood. The DNA for the CDR3 is TGTGCCAGCAGCCCGGGACAGGGGGCGGATGGAAACACCATATATTTT. As protein: CASSPGQGADGNTIYF. The variable domain in full, with the rest retrieved from reference TRBV5-4 and TRBJ1-3, is ETGVTQSPTHLIKTRGQQVTLRCSSQSGHNTVSWYQQALGQGPQFIFQYYREEENGRGNFPPRFSGLQFPNYSSELNVNALELDDSALYLCASSPGQGADGNTIYFGEGSWLTVV.